This T cell receptor beta chain was obtained from a study of blood T cell repertoires in COVID-19. Study-level background: T cells, B-cell-depleted T cells, or PBMCs provided the cDNA or gDNA that served as material.

Study processing details: Amplification of reference gene primers was used by the study to estimate nucleated cell counts. Method: immunoSEQ multiplex PCR; TCRdb's copy keeps in-frame clones and lacks some. Clone size and the V and J calls come from that table; the DNA yielded D and trimming. The sample contains approximately 250,000 clones, around 87% of which appear only once. CDR3 size: 14 residues. The J segment lost 8 bases and the V segment lost 8 bases, leaving 11 bases of the junction unmatched. Germline CDR1 is SGHTA and CDR2 is FQGTGA. Material for sequencing was peripheral blood. The origin of this receptor is a woman aged 55-75 years with COVID-19, enrolled during active disease. The chain uses TRBV7-3 and TRBJ2-1; 8 nucleotides line up with TRBD2. CDR3 protein: CASGAAGDLDEQFF. DNA of the CDR3: TGTGCCAGCGGAGCAGCGGGAGATCTGGATGAGCAGTTCTTC.